Presented here are 15 T cell receptor beta chains from one specimen sequenced in a study of pediatric ulcerative colitis. Sequencing used immunoSEQ multiplex PCR; TCRdb keeps in-frame clones, though not all of them. The sample lists around 34,000 clones, roughly three quarters occurring once. During colonoscopy, one to two rectal pinch biopsies were collected. Source material: gut tissue. These receptors all come from a boy aged 5-17 years with mild ulcerative colitis.

The genes are TRBV2 and TRBJ1-5, with 7 bases lining up with TRBD1. This CDR3 region has 14 residues. Germline CDR1 reads SNHLY; CDR2 reads FYNNEI. The V gene end was trimmed by 4 bases and the J gene end by 6 bases; junction bases not matched to a gene: 6. The CDR3 loop reads CASSADRVGQPQHF. The CDR3 DNA follows: TGTGCCAGCAGTGCAGACAGGGTCGGTCAGCCCCAGCATTTT.

The chain combines TRBV7-2 with TRBJ2-7; 7 positions agree with TRBD1. The CDR3 runs 15 residues. The J segment lost 4 bases and the V segment lost 3 bases, leaving 9 bases of the junction unmatched. Germline V CDR1 and CDR2: SGHTA, FQGNSA. CDR3 residues: CASSFDRALVYEQYF. DNA for the CDR3: TGTGCCAGCAGCTTCGACAGGGCGTTGGTTTACGAGCAGTACTTC.

This clone was picked up a small number of times. This chain uses TRBV7-9 with TRBJ1-5, with D perhaps TRBD1 (6 bases). The CDR3 totals 13 residues. V was cut by 8 bases and J by 4 bases, with 12 bases left in between. CDR1 SEHNR and CDR2 FQNEAQ come from the germline V gene (reference sequence). CDR3 residues: CASGQNLNQPQHF. The CDR3 DNA reads as TGTGCCAGCGGACAGAATCTTAATCAGCCCCAGCATTTT.

This chain links TRBV5-1 with TRBJ1-1; 8 bases map to TRBD1. There are 18 residues in the CDR3. V shed 4 bases and J 6 bases; nucleotides not matched to a gene: 20. Germline CDR1 SGHRS, CDR2 YFSETQ. The CDR3 is CASSKNGMDRDEGAEAFF. In DNA, the CDR3 is TGCGCCAGCAGCAAGAACGGAATGGACAGGGATGAGGGGGCTGAAGCTTTCTTT.

The CDR3 sequence: CASSSGVTGELFF. The CDR3 DNA follows: TGTGCCAGCAGCTCAGGGGTCACCGGGGAGCTGTTTTTT. The chain links TRBV7-3 to TRBJ2-2, with D possibly matching TRBD1 (6 bases). V shed 4 bases and J shed 4 bases, with 7 bases lying between them. Germline V lookup: CDR1 SGHTA, CDR2 FQGTGA. This CDR3 contains 13 residues.

This chain connects TRBV5-1 to TRBJ1-1, with 8 bases aligning to TRBD1. In germline, CDR1 is SGHRS, CDR2 YFSETQ. V lost 0 bases, J lost 3 bases, and 10 bases stayed unmatched. The CDR3 consists of 17 residues. The CDR3 spells CASSLGTGTREHTEAFF. The CDR3 DNA reads as TGCGCCAGCAGCTTGGGGACAGGGACTCGGGAGCACACTGAAGCTTTCTTT.

The rearrangement uses TRBV4-2 and TRBJ1-4; D remains ambiguous. The CDR3 length is 14 residues. CDR1 is LGHNA and CDR2 is YNFKEQ in the germline V gene. Trimming stripped 0 bases from V and 10 bases from J, with 12 bases between. CDR3 amino acids: CASSQDLEGAKLFF. The CDR3, as DNA: TGTGCCAGCAGCCAAGATCTGGAGGGAGCAAAACTGTTTTTT.

The rearrangement links TRBV29-1 to TRBJ2-3; 8 bases agree with TRBD2. In germline, CDR1 is SQVTM, CDR2 ANQGSEA. The CDR3 spans 14 residues. Trimming removed 6 bases from V and 2 bases from J; junction bases left unmatched: 7. In DNA, the CDR3 is TGCAGCGTGAACCGGGGGGGGAACACAGATACGCAGTATTTT. It codes for CSVNRGGNTDTQYF.

This clone was seen a few times. Other DNA sequences in the same sample also yield this CDR3. The chain has TRBV5-4 and TRBJ2-5; tentatively, D is TRBD2 (5 bases). CDR1 is SGHNT and CDR2 is YYREEE in the germline V gene (reference sequence). V lost 1 base and J 5 bases, leaving 9 bases between the germline ends. This CDR3 contains 13 residues. CDR3 in DNA: TGTGCCAGCAGCTTGTGGGAGAAGGAGACCCAGTACTTC. Its protein product is CASSLWEKETQYF.

The chain uses TRBV2 and TRBJ2-3; the match to TRBD2 covers 7 bases. CDR3 size: 13 residues. Germline CDR1 and CDR2: SNHLY and FYNNEI. J lost 3 bases, V lost 5 bases, and 2 bases had no gene match. The CDR3 region has the DNA TGTGCCAGCAGTCGAGCGGGGACAGATACGCAGTATTTT. Protein product: CASSRAGTDTQYF.

J is TRBJ2-5 and V is TRBV18; the match to TRBD2 covers 9 bases. The CDR3 runs to 15 residues. Germline CDR1 reads KGHSH; CDR2 reads LQKENI. Trimming removed 3 bases from V and 4 bases from J; junction bases left unmatched: 6. CDR3 amino acids: CASSPAGGLGETQYF. The CDR3 DNA reads TGTGCCAGCTCACCGGCGGGGGGGCTAGGAGAGACCCAGTACTTC.

The CDR3 bases are TGTGCCTGGAGGGGGGGGCATGGAGTTAACTATGGCTACACCTTC. Translated: CAWRGGHGVNYGYTF. V usage is TRBV30 and J usage is TRBJ1-2, with D possibly TRBD1 on 6 matching bases. The CDR3 consists of 15 residues. V lost 3 bases and J lost 1, with 15 bases in between. Germline V gene lookup returns CDR1 GTSNPN and CDR2 SVGIG (reference sequence).

J is TRBJ2-5 and V is TRBV5-8; D is perhaps TRBD1 or TRBD2 (5 bases each). V was pared by 0 bases and J by 2 bases, with 11 bases between. This CDR3 has 15 residues. CDR1 is SGHTS, CDR2 YDEGEE, per germline. The CDR3 nucleotides are TGTGCCAGCAGCTTGGAGGGGCGGAGGCAAGAGACCCAGTACTTC. Translating gives CASSLEGRRQETQYF. The full variable domain, rest sourced from reference TRBV5-8 and TRBJ2-5, is EAGVTQSPTHLIKTRGQQATLRCSPISGHTSVYWYQQALGLGLQFLLWYDEGEERNRGNFPPRFSGRQFPNYSSELNVNALELEDSALYLCASSLEGRRQETQYFGPGTRLLVL.

This chain connects TRBV7-6 to TRBJ2-3; the match to TRBD2 covers 7 bases. CDR1 is SGHVS, CDR2 FNYEAQ, per germline. The CDR3 spans 16 residues. Trimming cost V 1 base and J 5 bases; bases outside gene matches: 9. DNA for the CDR3: TGTGCCAGCAGCTTAGTAGGGAGGGGAACTGGAGATACGCAGTATTTT. It is translated as CASSLVGRGTGDTQYF.

This clone has more than one count but fewer than ten. The chain employs TRBV7-6 and TRBJ1-1; possible D gene TRBD1, 5 bases. CDR3 size: 12 residues. Germline loops: CDR1 SGHVS, CDR2 FNYEAQ. V was cut by 4 bases and J by 8 bases, with 11 bases left in between. CDR3 amino acids: CASSSTEGEAFF. The CDR3 DNA is TGTGCCAGCAGCTCTACCGAGGGGGAAGCTTTCTTT.